These 21 T cell receptor beta chains came from one sample sequenced in a study of T-cell memory formation after mild COVID-19. In TCRdb, the 5' RACE reads were re-called with MiXCR into one record per CDR3 protein. The sample records approximately 430,000 distinct CDR3 sequences, roughly a quarter being singletons. The sequencing input was PBMCs or a T cell subset sorted from them (not recorded which). The receptors come from an adult woman who had mild COVID-19 (a few samples of this study predate the infection). Cell type and time point are not known.

V gene TRBV3-1 combines with J gene TRBJ2-7; 8 bases line up with TRBD1. V gave up 4 bases and J gave up 1 base; unmatched junction bases: 6. From germline, CDR1 is LGHDT and CDR2 YNNKEL (reference sequence). This CDR3 comprises 15 residues. CDR3 coding DNA: TGTGCCAGCAGCCGTCCACAGGGGGTTTCCTACGAGCAGTACTTC. This encodes CASSRPQGVSYEQYF.

This clonotype was counted only a few times. The gene calls are TRBV11-3 and TRBJ2-7, with D possibly being TRBD1 or TRBD2 (5 bases each). Deletions cut 5 bases from V and 9 bases from J, with 14 bases between. The CDR3 spans 12 residues. Looked up from germline, CDR1 is SGHNT and CDR2 is YENEEA. DNA for the CDR3: TGTGCCAGCAGCGTAATGGGGGTTGGGCAGTACTTC. Translated: CASSVMGVGQYF.

V is TRBV4-2 and J is TRBJ2-2; 8 bases are shared with TRBD2. There are 16 residues in the CDR3. Germline V gene data show CDR1 as LGHNA and CDR2 as YNFKEQ. The V and J ends lost 1 base and 7 bases, in that order; junction bases with no gene match: 8. The CDR3 here is CASSQADGGAGGELFF. CDR3 coding DNA: TGTGCCAGCAGCCAAGCTGACGGGGGGGCCGGCGGGGAGCTGTTTTTT.

J is TRBJ2-5 and V is TRBV30; D is perhaps TRBD1 (6 bases). With 2 bases removed from V and 5 bases from J, the gap between germline ends came to 9 bases. Germline values: CDR1 GTSNPN, CDR2 SVGIG (reference sequence). This CDR3 spans 12 amino acids. The CDR3 DNA sequence: TGTGCCTGGAGTTTAGGGGGTGAGACCCAGTACTTC. It yields the protein CAWSLGGETQYF.

This chain uses TRBV7-7 with TRBJ2-5; possibly TRBD2 for D (5 bases). Germline V gene sequence: CDR1 SSHAT, CDR2 FNYEAQ (reference sequence). Trimming removed 4 bases at V and 1 base at J, with 13 bases between. There are 15 residues in the CDR3. The DNA of the CDR3 is TGTGCCAGCAGCTCTTCGGGGTCCCCCCAAGAGACCCAGTACTTC. Protein product: CASSSSGSPQETQYF.

The chain joins TRBV27 to TRBJ2-3; D not certain. The CDR3 runs to 13 residues. Trimming cost V 2 bases and J 2 bases, with 5 bases left between them. Germline V CDR1 and CDR2: MNHEY, SMNVEV (reference sequence). The CDR3 DNA is TGTGCCAGCAGTTTAAGCCTCACAGATACGCAGTATTTT. Translated: CASSLSLTDTQYF.

The V and J genes are TRBV11-2 and TRBJ2-7; possible D gene TRBD2, 5 bases. CDR1 SGHAT and CDR2 FQNNGV come from the germline V gene. The V and J ends lost 2 bases and 6 bases respectively, with 11 bases between them. The CDR3 is 13 residues long. CDR3 region: CASSLRGLGEQYF. The CDR3 nucleotides read TGTGCCAGCAGCTTACGAGGGCTGGGCGAGCAGTACTTC.

In its sample, this clonotype was seen many times. The chain recombines TRBV7-9 with TRBJ2-7; D ambiguous. The CDR3 totals 12 residues. V lost 7 bases, J lost 7 bases, and 14 bases lay in between. Germline CDR1 reads SEHNR; CDR2 reads FQNEAQ (reference sequence). The CDR3 sequence: CASNLGPWEQYF. Written as DNA, the CDR3 is TGTGCCAGCAATCTGGGCCCCTGGGAGCAGTACTTC. Complete variable domain (other parts from reference TRBV7-9 and TRBJ2-7): DTGVSQNPRHKITKRGQNVTFRCDPISEHNRLYWYRQTLGQGPEFLTYFQNEAQLEKSRLLSDRFSAERPKGSFSTLEIQRTEQGDSAMYLCASNLGPWEQYFGPGTRLTVT.

The gene calls are TRBV15 and TRBJ2-6; no reliable D call. The germline V gene has CDR1 LNHNV and CDR2 YYDKDF (reference sequence). The CDR3 loop spans 15 amino acids. V was trimmed by 0 bases and J by 2 bases, leaving 5 bases between them. The chain's CDR3 is CATSRDPPGANVLTF. In DNA, the CDR3 is TGTGCCACCAGCAGAGACCCCCCTGGGGCCAACGTCCTGACTTTC.

This clonotype showed up just a few times. The rearrangement uses TRBV7-9 and TRBJ2-3, with D unresolved. The germline V gene encodes CDR1 SEHNR and CDR2 FQNEAQ (reference sequence). With 7 bases removed from V and 6 bases from J, the gap between germline ends came to 8 bases. The CDR3 extends over 11 amino acids. The CDR3 coding sequence is TGTGCCAGCACCCTAGGGGATACGCAGTATTTT. This gives the protein CASTLGDTQYF.

This clonotype was seen more than once but under ten times. V and J are TRBV7-6 and TRBJ2-1; D gene uncertain. The germline V gene has CDR1 SGHVS and CDR2 FNYEAQ. The V and J ends lost 2 bases and 5 bases respectively, with 7 bases between them. The CDR3 sequence is 13 residues long. The chain's CDR3 is CASSLFPNNEQFF. The CDR3 DNA follows: TGTGCCAGCAGCTTATTCCCAAACAATGAGCAGTTCTTC.

This clonotype appeared a few times. J is TRBJ2-2 and V is TRBV5-6, with TRBD2 matching over 12 bases. This CDR3 comprises 16 residues. The ends lost 4 bases at V and 4 bases at J; junction bases unmatched: 5. The germline gives CDR1 SGHDT, CDR2 YYEEEE. The CDR3: CASSPSGGAFTGELFF. CDR3 DNA: TGTGCCAGCAGCCCTAGCGGGGGGGCCTTCACCGGGGAGCTGTTTTTT.

The V and J genes are TRBV29-1 and TRBJ1-2; no clear D gene. CDR1 and CDR2 (germline): SQVTM, ANQGSEA. The CDR3 is 8 amino acids. The ends were cut back, 8 bases at V and 8 bases at J, with 6 bases in the middle. The CDR3 is CSPGGYTF. The CDR3 DNA reads as TGCAGCCCCGGCGGCTACACCTTC.

The V gene is TRBV5-6, the J gene TRBJ1-6; 9 nucleotides match TRBD1. This CDR3 contains 16 residues. The ends lost 0 bases at V and 10 bases at J; junction bases unmatched: 8. The germline CDR1 and CDR2 sequences are SGHDT and YYEEEE. The CDR3 here is CASSLVAGQGSSPLHF. CDR3 DNA: TGTGCCAGCAGCTTGGTGGCGGGACAGGGATCCTCACCCCTCCACTTT.

This clonotype has only a few counts. The chain carries TRBV20-1 and TRBJ1-3; D gene ambiguous. Germline CDR1 and CDR2: DFQATT and SNEGSKA (reference sequence). V lost 6 bases, J lost 0 bases, and 15 bases lay in between. CDR3 length: 15 amino acids. CDR3 nucleotide sequence: TGCAGTGCGGGGAGGGCAGGAGGCTCTGGAAACACCATATATTTT. Protein product: CSAGRAGGSGNTIYF.

In its sample, this clonotype was seen a few times. This chain connects TRBV24-1 to TRBJ2-3; a possible D gene is TRBD2 (5 bases). V dropped 4 bases and J dropped 8 bases, with 21 bases sitting between them. The germline gives CDR1 KGHDR, CDR2 SFDVKD. The CDR3 extends over 16 amino acids. The CDR3 reads CATSDVSSPSFGTQYF. The CDR3, as DNA: TGTGCCACCAGTGACGTTAGCAGCCCTAGCTTTGGTACGCAGTATTTT.

This clonotype was picked up a small number of times. The CDR3 is CASSSPRLETNEQFF. The CDR3 DNA reads TGTGCCAGCAGCTCCCCCCGCTTAGAAACCAATGAGCAGTTCTTC. This chain joins TRBV7-9 and TRBJ2-1; D is undetermined. Germline V gene sequence: CDR1 SEHNR, CDR2 FQNEAQ (reference sequence). The CDR3 length is 15 residues. The V end lost 4 bases, the J end lost 6 bases, and 16 bases lay between the germline ends.

The J gene is TRBJ2-7, the V gene TRBV4-2; TRBD1 agrees at 7 bases. CDR1 is LGHNA, CDR2 YNFKEQ, per germline. V shed 1 base and J 2 bases; nucleotides not matched to a gene: 8. The CDR3 consists of 16 residues. CDR3 sequence (DNA): TGTGCCAGCAGCCAAGCCATCCAGGGGGATCCCTACGAGCAGTACTTC. Amino acid sequence: CASSQAIQGDPYEQYF.

The rearrangement uses TRBV6-1 and TRBJ2-3, with a possible D match to TRBD2 (6 bases). The CDR3 sequence is 16 residues long. With 2 bases removed from V and 0 bases from J, the gap between germline ends came to 12 bases. Per germline, CDR1 MNHNS and CDR2 SASEGT. CDR3 sequence reads: CASSEYGGASTDTQYF. The CDR3 bases are TGTGCCAGCAGTGAATATGGAGGGGCTAGCACAGATACGCAGTATTTT.

In nucleotides, the CDR3 is TGTGCCAGCAGCAAAGGCATTGAGACCCAGTACTTC. Protein sequence: CASSKGIETQYF. The genes are TRBV13 and TRBJ2-5, with D unclear. The CDR3 is 12 residues long. Trimming left V 5 bases short and J 5 bases short, with 9 bases between. Germline V lookup: CDR1 PRHDT, CDR2 FYEKMQ (reference sequence).

The J gene is TRBJ1-6, the V gene TRBV4-1; possibly TRBD1 for D (5 bases). The V end lost 7 bases, the J end lost 3 bases, and 16 bases lay between the germline ends. Germline V gene data show CDR1 as MGHRA and CDR2 as YSYEKL. The CDR3 sequence is 16 residues long. The CDR3 reads CASTPSGQSYNSPLHF. CDR3 bases: TGCGCCAGCACCCCTTCAGGGCAGAGCTATAATTCACCCCTCCACTTT.